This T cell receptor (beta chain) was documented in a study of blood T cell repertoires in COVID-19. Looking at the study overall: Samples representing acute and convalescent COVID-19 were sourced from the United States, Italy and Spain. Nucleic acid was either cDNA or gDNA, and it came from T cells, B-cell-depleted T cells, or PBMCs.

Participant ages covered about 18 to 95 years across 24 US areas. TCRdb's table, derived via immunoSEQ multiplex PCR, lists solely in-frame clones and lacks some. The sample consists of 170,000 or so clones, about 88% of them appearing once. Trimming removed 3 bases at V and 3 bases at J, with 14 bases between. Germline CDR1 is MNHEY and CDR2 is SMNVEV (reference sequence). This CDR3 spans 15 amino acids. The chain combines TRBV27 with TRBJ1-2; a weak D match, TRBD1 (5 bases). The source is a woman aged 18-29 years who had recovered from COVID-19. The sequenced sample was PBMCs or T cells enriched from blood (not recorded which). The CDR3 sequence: CASSLLGKGDYGYTF. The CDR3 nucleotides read TGTGCCAGCAGTTTGTTGGGGAAAGGGGACTATGGCTACACCTTC.